This entry lists 8 T cell receptor beta chains sequenced from one sample in a study of cytomegalovirus exposure and HLA in healthy donors. The data were produced by immunoSEQ multiplex PCR, yet TCRdb's version contains in-frame clones alone and is incomplete. The data hold more than 95,000 clones, with 88% observed a single time. Specimen: PBMCs. These receptors were collected from a man in his late teens or twenties in good health and CMV-seronegative.

This clone was detected a few times. The V gene is TRBV27, the J gene TRBJ2-4; the D gene is possibly TRBD1 (5 bases). The V and J ends lost 4 bases and 5 bases respectively, with 15 bases between them. The CDR3 has 15 amino acids. Germline V lookup: CDR1 MNHEY, CDR2 SMNVEV (reference sequence). The CDR3 here is CASSSGPVNENIQYF. DNA of the CDR3: TGTGCCAGCAGTTCAGGGCCGGTAAACGAAAACATTCAGTACTTC.

This CDR3 is CASSLARGGRTEAFF. Here the CDR3 DNA reads TGTGCCAGCAGCTTAGCGAGGGGAGGAAGAACTGAAGCTTTCTTT. The V call is TRBV7-6, the J call TRBJ1-1, with D tentatively TRBD1 (5 bases). V lost 0 bases, J lost 5 bases, and 13 bases lay in between. Germline CDR1 SGHVS, CDR2 FNYEAQ. The CDR3 runs to 15 residues.

The chain combines TRBV6-5 with TRBJ1-2, with TRBD1 as a possible D gene (5 bases). CDR3 length equals 12 residues. Trimming shortened V by 11 bases and J by 4 bases, and 14 bases separated the two germline ends. Germline CDR1 reads MNHEY; CDR2 reads SVGAGI. The CDR3 bases are TGTGCCGTCGCGGGGGTAGGCTATGGCTACACCTTC. It yields the protein CAVAGVGYGYTF.

The chain carries TRBV18 and TRBJ2-3; no clear D. This CDR3 contains 14 residues. Deletions cut 4 bases from V and 0 bases from J, with 8 bases between. CDR1 is KGHSH and CDR2 is LQKENI in the germline V gene. CDR3 DNA sequence: TGTGCCAGCTCACGAAACTCGAGCACAGATACGCAGTATTTT. Translating gives CASSRNSSTDTQYF. Full variable domain (outside the CDR3, taken from reference TRBV18 and TRBJ2-3): NAGVMQNPRHLVRRRGQEARLRCSPMKGHSHVYWYRQLPEEGLKFMVYLQKENIIDESGMPKERFSAEFPKEGPSILRIQQVVRGDSAAYFCASSRNSSTDTQYFGPGTRLTVL.

The CDR3 region is CASSLAGETQYF. DNA for the CDR3: TGTGCCAGCAGCTTAGCGGGAGAGACCCAGTACTTC. This chain connects TRBV11-2 to TRBJ2-5; D is uncertain. The V end was cut by 1 base, the J end by 4 bases, with 4 bases between. Germline CDR1 is SGHAT and CDR2 is FQNNGV. The CDR3 has 12 amino acids.

The CDR3 spells CASSLDREGEKLFF. CDR3 DNA sequence: TGCGCCAGCAGCTTGGACAGGGAGGGTGAAAAACTGTTTTTT. V and J are TRBV5-1 and TRBJ1-4, with D possibly being TRBD1 (6 bases). Germline CDR1 SGHRS, CDR2 YFSETQ. The CDR3 has 14 amino acids. V was clipped by 0 bases and J by 7 bases, with 10 bases between them.

This chain uses TRBV5-1 with TRBJ2-7; TRBD1 aligns across 8 bases. In germline, CDR1 is SGHRS, CDR2 YFSETQ. This CDR3 has 15 amino acids. Trimming cost V 4 bases and J 5 bases; bases outside gene matches: 11. CDR3 bases: TGCGCCAGCAGCCTGTTTGGACAGGGTAATCACGAGCAGTACTTC. Amino acid sequence: CASSLFGQGNHEQYF.

V and J are TRBV15 and TRBJ1-4; the D is unclear. CDR1 LNHNV and CDR2 YYDKDF come from the germline V gene (reference sequence). V shed 1 base and J shed 3 bases, with 12 bases lying between them. This CDR3 has 16 residues. The CDR3 protein is CATSRAGVNSNEKLFF. The CDR3 DNA sequence: TGTGCCACCAGCAGAGCCGGGGTGAATTCTAATGAAAAACTGTTTTTT.